This entry lists 5 T cell receptor beta chains sequenced from one sample in a study of cytomegalovirus exposure and HLA in healthy donors. The primer mix had 60 Vbeta and 13 Jbeta primers. Clones were read by immunoSEQ multiplex PCR, and TCRdb kept only the in-frame ones, dropping some. The sample consists of about 110,000 clones, around 80% of them appearing once. The specimen was PBMCs. These TCRs come from a man aged 30 to 39 in good health and CMV-seropositive.

The gene calls are TRBV7-9 and TRBJ2-1; the D gene is possibly TRBD2 (6 bases). The CDR3 loop spans 17 amino acids. V was shortened by 0 bases and J by 4 bases, with 16 bases between the two germline ends. Germline CDR1 and CDR2: SEHNR and FQNEAQ (reference sequence). CDR3 coding DNA: TGTGCCAGCAGCTTAGCGTCCCCCCGGGGGTGGTACAATGAGCAGTTCTTC. It codes for CASSLASPRGWYNEQFF.

The chain combines TRBV6-5 with TRBJ2-1; 8 bases fit TRBD1. Trimming at V came to 2 bases and at J to 2 bases, leaving 2 bases not matched to a gene. Germline loops: CDR1 MNHEY, CDR2 SVGAGI. This CDR3 region has 15 residues. CDR3 loop: CASSYRQGPYNEQFF. CDR3 nucleotides: TGTGCCAGCAGTTACCGACAGGGGCCCTACAATGAGCAGTTCTTC.

This clone is a singleton in its sample. The gene calls are TRBV2 and TRBJ2-7; 12 nucleotides match TRBD1. This CDR3 is built from 15 residues. The germline gives CDR1 SNHLY, CDR2 FYNNEI. Trimming at V came to 7 bases and at J to 5 bases, leaving 9 bases not matched to a gene. This CDR3 is CASTLGQGAFNEQYF. As DNA, the CDR3 is TGTGCCAGCACCCTGGGACAGGGGGCGTTCAACGAGCAGTACTTC.

The chain joins TRBV4-2 to TRBJ2-5; D remains unclear. The CDR3 spans 15 residues. The germline V and J ends were trimmed by 0 bases and 2 bases, with 10 bases remaining between them. Germline V lookup: CDR1 LGHNA, CDR2 YNFKEQ. The CDR3 coding sequence is TGTGCCAGCAGCCAAGATGGCAGGTCTCAAGAGACCCAGTACTTC. Protein sequence: CASSQDGRSQETQYF.

The chain carries TRBV21-1 and TRBJ2-1; the tabulated D call, TRBD2, remains unverified against the DNA. TRBV21-1 is annotated as a pseudogene. This CDR3 spans 17 amino acids. CDR3 bases: TGTGCCAGCAGCAAAGGAGGGAGTAGGTGGGGCTACAATGAGCAGTTCTTC. It specifies CASSKGGSRWGYNEQFF.